This TCR beta chain was recovered during a study of T cells of healthy individuals. This clonotype appeared many times. CDR3 length equals 15 residues. Germline lookup yields CDR1 MNHEY and CDR2 SVGEGT. V gave up 3 bases and J gave up 1 base, with 12 bases separating them. TCRdb analysed the 5' RACE reads with MiXCR anew, one entry per CDR3 protein. Altogether some 41,000 distinct CDR3 sequences are present, approximately 4.5% being singletons, with the ten largest covering over 8.5%. This TCR came from a human donor in good health. This chain uses TRBV6-2 or TRBV6-3 with TRBJ1-2, with D possibly TRBD1 on 5 matching bases. CDR3 sequence: CASSYRQTLNYGYTF. The DNA of the CDR3 is TGTGCCAGCAGTTATCGACAGACGCTTAACTATGGCTACACCTTC.